This T cell receptor (beta chain) was captured by sequencing in a study of T cells in placental villitis. General study findings and limits: Villitis of unknown etiology showed control-like CMV-specific clone frequencies, about 0.00094 versus 0.012 in CMV.

A note on this clone: Its cognate antigen is unknown.

This CDR3 contains 13 residues. Germline assignment: CDR1 MNHEY and CDR2 SVGAGI. V lost 2 bases and J 5 bases, leaving 7 bases between the germline ends. The immunoSEQ assay was v4. Assay used: immunoSEQ multiplex PCR; TCRdb lists only in-frame clones, some missing. Among 2,000 to 3,000 clones listed, about 81% were seen once. This clonotype was obtained from a human patient with infectious villitis; the placental T cells may come from both mother and fetus. Sequencing was carried out using placental tissue containing maternal and fetal cells. The chain combines TRBV6-5 with TRBJ1-5; the D is unclear. CDR3 sequence reads: CASSYTRHQPQHF. The CDR3 region has the DNA TGTGCCAGCAGTTACACCCGGCATCAGCCCCAGCATTTT.